Given below is one T cell receptor (beta chain) in context. This sample stems from a study of blood T cells in healthy people across ages. Using a J-beta primer mix together with a sample-barcoded 5' primer, a second PCR was run for about 6 to 12 cycles. TCRdb re-called the 5' RACE reads through MiXCR, storing one row per CDR3 protein. Of hundreds of thousands of distinct CDR3 sequences in the sample, under 25% are singletons; the top ten hold approximately 3.6%. Germline values: CDR1 SGHRS, CDR2 YFSETQ. CDR3 length: 16 residues. Trimming at V came to 4 bases and at J to 4 bases, leaving 9 bases not matched to a gene.

V gene TRBV5-1 combines with J gene TRBJ2-3, with TRBD2 matching over 10 bases. This clonotype was obtained from a man aged 65 to 79 in good health. The source material was blood. CDR3 in DNA: TGCGCCAGCAGCCCCAATAGCGGGAGGTTGGCAGATACGCAGTATTTT. Translated: CASSPNSGRLADTQYF.